Following are 31 T cell receptor beta chains from one sample sequenced in a study of glioma-infiltrating T cells. Using RNA template, CDR3s of TCR alpha and beta were amplified with iRepertoire arm-PCR. TCRdb re-analysed the multiplex PCR reads in MiXCR, keeping a single row per CDR3 protein. The sample comprises approximately 400,000 distinct CDR3 sequences, 41% of which are singletons, and around 12% rests with the top ten. The sample was glioma tissue, nonneoplastic brain tissue, or PBMCs (not recorded which). The receptors here all came from a human donor with low-grade glioma or glioblastoma, undergoing nonglioma brain surgery, or in good health (not recorded which).

This chain uses TRBV18 with TRBJ1-5; D is possibly TRBD1 (6 bases). Trimming pared 8 bases from V and 1 base from J, leaving 9 bases between. CDR1 KGHSH and CDR2 LQKENI come from the germline V gene. The CDR3 totals 13 residues. Here the CDR3 reads CASATGSNQPQHF. CDR3 nucleotides: TGTGCCAGCGCAACAGGGAGCAATCAGCCCCAGCATTTT.

V and J are TRBV28 and TRBJ2-7; no firm D call. Germline-derived CDR1 and CDR2 are MDHEN and SYDVKM. With 6 bases removed from V and 3 bases from J, the gap between germline ends came to 21 bases. CDR3 length: 16 amino acids. The CDR3 DNA reads as TGTGCCAGCAGCCCTCTCTTTTCGAGTAGTGTCTACGAGCAGTACTTC. Amino acid sequence: CASSPLFSSSVYEQYF.

The chain is built from TRBV11-3 and TRBJ1-1, with D possibly matching TRBD1 (6 bases). Germline V gene lookup returns CDR1 SGHNT and CDR2 YENEEA. The CDR3 runs 13 residues. Deletions cut 5 bases from V and 3 bases from J, with 10 bases between. The CDR3 reads CASSPPGDTEAFF. The CDR3 region has the DNA TGTGCCAGCAGCCCCCCAGGGGACACTGAAGCTTTCTTT.

The chain joins TRBV3-2 to TRBJ2-7; the table assigns TRBD1, which was not confirmed against the DNA. TRBV3-2 corresponds to a pseudogene. The CDR3 has 10 amino acids. The CDR3 DNA reads TGCAAGCCCGGGGCCGACGAGCAGTACTTC. It is translated as CKPGADEQYF.

This clonotype occurred many times. The chain is built from TRBV25-1 and TRBJ2-1; 9 nucleotides match TRBD1. The CDR3 contains 15 residues. CDR1 is MGHDK and CDR2 is SYGVNS in the germline V gene. The trim removed 2 bases at V and 5 bases at J, leaving 4 bases unmatched. This CDR3 is CASSETGGADNEQFF. DNA of the CDR3: TGTGCCAGCAGTGAAACAGGGGGCGCGGACAATGAGCAGTTCTTC.

The chain joins TRBV7-2 to TRBJ2-1, with TRBD1 identical over 9 bases. V dropped 4 bases and J dropped 13; count of bases not matched to a gene: 14. The CDR3 is 15 amino acids. CDR1 SGHTA and CDR2 FQGNSA come from the germline V gene. The CDR3 bases are TGTGCCAGCAGCTCCTCCTGGACAGGGGTAGAGACCCAGTTCTTC. Its protein is CASSSSWTGVETQFF.

The gene calls are TRBV6-9 and TRBJ2-2, with D tentatively TRBD1 (5 bases). Germline CDR1 and CDR2: MNHGY and SVAAGI. The CDR3 covers 15 residues. V lost 2 bases, J lost 6 bases, and 13 bases lay in between. The CDR3 sequence: CASSYKRTPAGELFF. The DNA of the CDR3 is TGTGCCAGCAGTTATAAGAGGACACCAGCCGGGGAGCTGTTTTTT.

This clonotype was recorded only once. The CDR3 ends on some other residue instead of the conserved phenylalanine or tryptophan, so this is likely a read error. The gene calls are TRBV6-1 and TRBJ2-1; TRBD2 matches 9 bases. Germline CDR1 reads MNHNS; CDR2 reads SASEGT. This CDR3 is built from 18 residues. The CDR3 reads CAISENWASGNSYNEQFL. The CDR3 DNA reads as TGTGCCATCAGTGAGAATTGGGCTAGCGGGAATTCCTACAATGAGCAGTTCCTC.

The chain is built from TRBV28 and TRBJ1-2; 8 bases are a match to TRBD1. The germline CDR1 and CDR2 sequences are MDHEN and SYDVKM. The CDR3 length is 15 residues. The V and J ends lost 6 bases and 1 base, in that order; junction bases with no gene match: 7. The CDR3 coding sequence is TGTGCCAGCAGCCGGACAGGGATGGGTAACTATGGCTACACCTTC. This gives the protein CASSRTGMGNYGYTF.

A note on this clonotype: A much larger clone lies a single base off, so this may be a read error. This chain joins TRBV15 and TRBJ2-3; 9 bases are shared with TRBD1. The J call may not be correct, given that the DNA end is closer to TRBJ1-5. Germline V lookup: CDR1 LNHNV, CDR2 YYDKDF (reference sequence). CDR3 size: 16 residues. CDR3 coding DNA: TGTGCCACCAGCAGAGGGGGGACAGGGTACACAGATACGCAGCATTTT. Its protein product is CATSRGGTGYTDTQHF.

This clonotype was counted many times. The rearrangement joins TRBV6-2 or TRBV6-3 to TRBJ2-1; D is unclear. In germline, CDR1 is MNHEY, CDR2 SVGEGT. This CDR3 is 13 amino acids long. Trimming stripped 7 bases from V and 5 bases from J, with 12 bases between. This CDR3 reads CASTQRLNNEQFF. CDR3 DNA sequence: TGTGCCAGCACCCAAAGACTCAACAATGAGCAGTTCTTC.

Only a few counts were recorded for this clonotype. The chain combines TRBV25-1 with TRBJ1-1, with TRBD1 as a possible D gene (6 bases). The germline V and J ends were trimmed by 8 bases and 1 base, with 11 bases remaining between them. This CDR3 has 13 residues. From germline, CDR1 is MGHDK and CDR2 SYGVNS. The CDR3 DNA follows: TGTGCCAGCGGCAAACAGGGGAACACTGAAGCTTTCTTT. This gives the protein CASGKQGNTEAFF.

As regards this clonotype: A much more abundant neighbour one base away suggests this may be a read error. Given the absence of the conserved phenylalanine or tryptophan at the CDR3 end, a read error is likely. The chain has TRBV28 and TRBJ2-7; D is uncertain. CDR1 and CDR2 (germline): MDHEN, SYDVKM. The V end lost 6 bases, the J end lost 5 bases, and 11 bases lay between the germline ends. This CDR3 has 12 amino acids. The CDR3: CASSILSNEQYL. The CDR3, as DNA: TGTGCCAGCAGCATCCTTAGTAACGAGCAGTACCTC.

This clonotype was counted a few times. V usage is TRBV28 and J usage is TRBJ1-2, with a possible D match to TRBD1 (6 bases). Deletions cut 3 bases from V and 1 base from J, with 15 bases between. Germline CDR1 and CDR2: MDHEN and SYDVKM. This CDR3 is 16 amino acids long. The CDR3, as DNA: TGTGCCAGCAGTTTGTTGGGAGGGGGGCTTAACTATGGCTACACCTTC. The encoded protein is CASSLLGGGLNYGYTF.

The chain combines TRBV4-2 with TRBJ2-5; TRBD2 aligns across 8 bases. CDR3 length: 17 residues. The V gene's germline CDR1 is LGHNA and CDR2 YNFKEQ. The junction had 9 bases not matched to a gene; V was cut back by 0 bases and J by 3 bases. CDR3: CASSQDQGREVEETQYF. The CDR3 DNA follows: TGTGCCAGCAGCCAAGATCAAGGGCGGGAGGTGGAAGAGACCCAGTACTTC.

This clonotype showed up many times. CDR3 bases: TGTGCCAGCAGTTTCGACAGGGCGTCTCCCTACGAGCAGTACTTC. It is translated as CASSFDRASPYEQYF. This chain connects TRBV27 to TRBJ2-7; 7 nucleotides line up with TRBD1. The CDR3 runs 15 residues. The V gene's germline CDR1 is MNHEY and CDR2 SMNVEV (reference sequence). V trimming: 3 bases; J trimming: 2 bases; junction bases outside the gene matches: 7.

This clonotype came up many times. The rearrangement links TRBV6-2 or TRBV6-3 to TRBJ1-2, with 7 nucleotides matching TRBD1. Germline CDR1 MNHEY, CDR2 SVGEGT. With V trimmed by 2 bases and J by 5 bases, 8 bases remained unmatched. The CDR3 is 15 residues long. The CDR3 DNA sequence: TGTGCCAGCAGTTACGCGGGACAGCGAGTGTATGGCTACACCTTC. Its protein is CASSYAGQRVYGYTF.

The chain joins TRBV19 to TRBJ2-1; 14 bases are shared with TRBD2. V was pared by 4 bases and J by 6 bases, with 14 bases of the junction left unmatched. CDR1 is LNHDA, CDR2 SQIVND, per germline (reference sequence). This CDR3 has 19 amino acids. The CDR3 bases are TGTGCCAGTAGTAGGCGGGGGACTAGCGGGAGAGGGGGAGGCAATGAGCAGTTCTTC. Translating gives CASSRRGTSGRGGGNEQFF.

This clonotype was seen a handful of times. V gene TRBV4-2 combines with J gene TRBJ2-1, with 8 positions matching TRBD1. CDR3 length: 15 residues. From germline, CDR1 is LGHNA and CDR2 YNFKEQ. Trimming removed 5 bases from V and 0 bases from J; junction bases left unmatched: 3. The CDR3, as DNA: TGTGCCAGCAGCGTACAGGGGGTCTCCTACAATGAGCAGTTCTTC. It codes for CASSVQGVSYNEQFF.

The sample holds one count of this clonotype. This chain links TRBV10-3 with TRBJ2-7, with D hard to call. Deletions cut 0 bases from V and 2 bases from J, with 14 bases between. CDR1 and CDR2 from the germline V gene are ENHRY and SYGVKD. The CDR3 has 16 residues. CDR3 DNA sequence: TGTGCCATCAGTGAGTCGACTCTGGCCGAAACCTACGAGCAGTACTTC. Amino acid sequence: CAISESTLAETYEQYF.

About this clonotype: Just one base apart from a much larger clone, this may be a read error. The chain links TRBV6-1 to TRBJ1-4; D gene uncertain. The ends were cut back, 11 bases at V and 3 bases at J, with 13 bases in the middle. Germline loops: CDR1 MNHNS, CDR2 SASEGT. The CDR3 spans 13 residues. The CDR3 DNA reads TGTGCCTCAGCAAGGTCGGCTAATGAAAAACTGTTTTTT. Amino acids: CASARSANEKLFF.

This clonotype was counted only a few times. The chain joins TRBV28 to TRBJ2-2, with TRBD1 matching 7 bases. This CDR3 region has 15 residues. J lost 4 bases, V lost 3 bases, and 5 bases had no gene match. CDR1 is MDHEN, CDR2 SYDVKM, per germline. The CDR3 DNA reads as TGTGCCAGCAGTTTCTGGACAGGCCTCACCGGGGAGCTGTTTTTT. It yields the protein CASSFWTGLTGELFF.

A remark on this clonotype: This may arise from a read error, as a much more abundant clone is one base away. The chain has TRBV27 and TRBJ2-1; no reliable D call. CDR3 length: 14 residues. Germline values: CDR1 MNHEY, CDR2 SMNVEV (reference sequence). CDR3 protein: CASSSGSQYNEHFF. CDR3 sequence (DNA): TGTGCCAGCAGTTCAGGTAGCCAGTACAATGAGCACTTCTTC.

J is TRBJ2-7 and V is TRBV27; D is uncertain. CDR1 is MNHEY and CDR2 is SMNVEV in the germline V gene (reference sequence). Trimming took 1 base from V and 3 from J, leaving 16 bases between them. The CDR3 sequence is 16 residues long. The CDR3 DNA reads TGTGCCAGCAGTTTATTCTACCTCAAAAATATCTACGAGCAGTACTTC. Its protein product is CASSLFYLKNIYEQYF.

This clonotype was counted ten times or more. CDR3 residues: CASTDTGGLNEQYF. In DNA, the CDR3 is TGTGCCAGCACCGATACAGGGGGCCTAAACGAGCAGTACTTC. This chain uses TRBV27 with TRBJ2-7, with 9 bases matching TRBD1. With V trimmed by 7 bases and J by 5 bases, 9 bases remained unmatched. The CDR3 loop spans 14 amino acids. Per the germline V gene, CDR1 is MNHEY and CDR2 is SMNVEV (reference sequence).

The chain is built from TRBV12-3 or TRBV12-4 and TRBJ2-7, with D possibly matching TRBD1 (6 bases). The CDR3 is 13 residues long. The V end lost 3 bases, the J end lost 5 bases, and 11 bases lay between the germline ends. The CDR3 coding sequence is TGTGCCAGCAGTTTTTTGAACAGGGACGAGCAGTACTTC. As protein: CASSFLNRDEQYF.

This clonotype showed up just a few times. The chain uses TRBV15 and TRBJ2-2; D tentatively fits TRBD1 or TRBD2 (5 bases each). Trimming took 6 bases from V and 5 from J, leaving 16 bases between them. Per the germline V gene, CDR1 is LNHNV and CDR2 is YYDKDF (reference sequence). The CDR3 contains 15 residues. The CDR3 DNA reads TGTGCCACCAGTATAAGGGACGCAGGAACCGGGGAGCTGTTTTTT. The encoded protein is CATSIRDAGTGELFF.

This clonotype has a handful of counts. The V call is TRBV6-1, the J call TRBJ2-5; D may be TRBD2 (6 bases). Trimming removed 2 bases at V and 5 bases at J, with 18 bases between. The CDR3 consists of 16 residues. Germline CDR1 MNHNS, CDR2 SASEGT. The CDR3, as DNA: TGTGCCAGCAGTGAAAGGAAAAGGAATGGGGGGGAGACCCAGTACTTC. Its translation is CASSERKRNGGETQYF.

This clonotype was recorded many times. The J gene is TRBJ2-1, the V gene TRBV6-6, with 7 bases aligning to TRBD2. Germline assignment: CDR1 MNHNY and CDR2 SVGAGI (reference sequence). The CDR3 spans 19 residues. V lost 2 bases to trimming and J lost 0 bases; unmatched junction nucleotides: 13. The CDR3 region is CASSYMASGGLSSYNEQFF. The CDR3 DNA is TGTGCCAGCAGTTACATGGCTAGCGGAGGGTTAAGCTCCTACAATGAGCAGTTCTTC.

The chain employs TRBV7-9 and TRBJ2-4; D might be TRBD1 (5 bases). V gave up 2 bases and J gave up 3 bases, with 8 bases separating them. The CDR3 spans 14 residues. The germline V gene encodes CDR1 SEHNR and CDR2 FQNEAQ (reference sequence). The CDR3 DNA is TGTGCCAGCAGCTTATTCGACAGCAAAAACATTCAGTACTTC. Its translation: CASSLFDSKNIQYF.

The chain joins TRBV27 to TRBJ2-1; D gene unclear. Trimming cost V 6 bases and J 6 bases, with 21 bases left between them. This CDR3 spans 16 amino acids. The germline CDR1 and CDR2 sequences are MNHEY and SMNVEV (reference sequence). CDR3 sequence: CASSLRARAPGNEQFF. The CDR3 region has the DNA TGTGCCAGCAGCTTAAGAGCAAGAGCCCCGGGCAATGAGCAGTTCTTC.